The next 18 T cell receptor beta chains were all read from a single sample in a study of T cell repertoires in cytomegalovirus infection. TCRdb reprocessed the reads with MiXCR, giving one entry per CDR3 protein. This sample has about 350,000 distinct CDR3 sequences, with about 35% found just once. Their specific antigens are unknown. Source: cultured PBMCs, taken from culture after CMV antigen stimulation. These TCRs come from a human donor in good health (CMV status not recorded). Some clones in this sample may be carry-over from other donors' samples.

V and J are TRBV5-1 and TRBJ2-7, with TRBD2 matching over 8 bases. V shed 4 bases, J shed 2 bases, and the junction held 14 bases outside the gene matches. CDR3 size: 17 residues. The germline V gene encodes CDR1 SGHRS and CDR2 YFSETQ. As DNA, the CDR3 is TGCGCCAGCAGCCCCCTTGAACGGCTAGCGGGTACCTACGAGCAGTACTTC. Protein: CASSPLERLAGTYEQYF.

This clonotype has more than one count but fewer than ten. V gene TRBV5-1 combines with J gene TRBJ1-1; D gene ambiguous. The CDR3 is 16 residues long. V lost 3 bases, J lost 0 bases, and 15 bases lay in between. Germline V lookup: CDR1 SGHRS, CDR2 YFSETQ. CDR3 residues: CASSSGSLGLNTEAFF. The CDR3 coding sequence is TGCGCCAGCAGCTCCGGGTCCCTAGGCCTGAACACTGAAGCTTTCTTT.

This clonotype was seen a handful of times. This chain connects TRBV4-2 to TRBJ2-5, with D unresolved. V gave up 4 bases and J gave up 4 bases, with 10 bases separating them. The germline gives CDR1 LGHNA, CDR2 YNFKEQ. This CDR3 is 13 amino acids long. The CDR3 protein is CASSRTLGETQYF. CDR3 sequence (DNA): TGTGCCAGCAGCCGAACCCTGGGAGAGACCCAGTACTTC.

The chain has TRBV7-2 and TRBJ2-1; D remains unclear. CDR3 length: 13 amino acids. The germline CDR1 and CDR2 sequences are SGHTA and FQGNSA. V lost 4 bases to trimming and J lost 1 base, with 5 bases between them. In nucleotides, the CDR3 is TGTGCCAGCAGCTCACGTTCCTACAATGAGCAGTTCTTC. It codes for CASSSRSYNEQFF.

The chain couples TRBV28 to TRBJ2-2; D remains unclear. The CDR3 is 14 amino acids. Germline V lookup: CDR1 MDHEN, CDR2 SYDVKM. V was shortened by 5 bases and J by 2 bases, with 9 bases between the two germline ends. CDR3 region: CASSPDLNTGELFF. The DNA of the CDR3 is TGTGCCAGCAGTCCGGATTTAAACACCGGGGAGCTGTTTTTT.

The V and J genes are TRBV11-2 and TRBJ2-3; D is undetermined. Between the trimmed V and J ends, which lost 1 base and 0 bases, there was a span of 8 bases. Germline CDR1 is SGHAT and CDR2 is FQNNGV. The CDR3 sequence is 15 residues long. The CDR3 DNA follows: TGTGCCAGCAGCTTAGTAGTGGGGAGCACAGATACGCAGTATTTT. Its translation is CASSLVVGSTDTQYF.

This clonotype was seen many times. The chain joins TRBV7-2 to TRBJ2-5, with 7 positions matching TRBD2. Trimming removed 2 bases from V and 5 bases from J; junction bases left unmatched: 8. CDR1 SGHTA and CDR2 FQGNSA come from the germline V gene. This CDR3 comprises 15 residues. The CDR3 coding sequence is TGTGCCAGCAGCTTAAGGGCGGGAGACTTGGAGACCCAGTACTTC. This codes for CASSLRAGDLETQYF.

The rearrangement joins TRBV19 to TRBJ2-1; D gene ambiguous. The germline V gene encodes CDR1 LNHDA and CDR2 SQIVND (reference sequence). This CDR3 is 14 amino acids long. The V and J ends lost 7 bases and 6 bases respectively, with 16 bases between them. The CDR3: CASTTSSSLNEQFF. The CDR3 DNA follows: TGTGCCAGTACCACCAGCTCCTCCCTCAATGAGCAGTTCTTC.

J is TRBJ1-2 and V is TRBV15; 8 positions match TRBD1. The germline gives CDR1 LNHNV, CDR2 YYDKDF (reference sequence). The CDR3 has 18 residues. V shed 2 bases, J shed 8 bases, and the junction held 19 bases outside the gene matches. The CDR3 DNA reads as TGTGCCACCAGCAGATTAAATCCTCGACAGGGGCAGGCAGGGGGCTACACCTTC. Translated, it gives CATSRLNPRQGQAGGYTF.

The chain is built from TRBV6-2 or TRBV6-3 and TRBJ2-3, with 10 nucleotides matching TRBD2. The germline V gene encodes CDR1 MNHEY and CDR2 SVGEGT. CDR3 size: 15 residues. Trimming cost V 7 bases and J 8 bases; bases outside gene matches: 12. The CDR3 reads CASNQLAGVSSTQYF. CDR3 bases: TGTGCCAGCAACCAGCTAGCGGGAGTGTCGTCTACGCAGTATTTT.

The chain couples TRBV7-2 to TRBJ2-5; 8 positions agree with TRBD1. V was clipped by 5 bases and J by 4 bases; unmatched bases: 6. Per germline, CDR1 SGHTA and CDR2 FQGNSA. There are 14 residues in the CDR3. CDR3 DNA: TGTGCCAGCAGCCGACAGGGGATCGGAGAGACCCAGTACTTC. This codes for CASSRQGIGETQYF.

This clonotype was found many times. J is TRBJ2-1 and V is TRBV7-2; no definite D call. Trimming pared 1 base from V and 7 bases from J, leaving 11 bases between. Germline V gene data show CDR1 as SGHTA and CDR2 as FQGNSA. The CDR3 is made up of 14 amino acids. In DNA form, the CDR3 reads TGTGCCAGCAGCTTAGAGGTCTCCCTAAATGAGCAGTTCTTC. This encodes CASSLEVSLNEQFF.

This chain uses TRBV12-3 or TRBV12-4 with TRBJ1-5; no clear D. The CDR3 is made up of 15 amino acids. Trimming left V 7 bases short and J 6 bases short, with 19 bases between. The CDR3 bases are TGTGCCAGCACCGAGACTCGGGGAGAAGGTCAGCCCCAGCATTTT. It is translated as CASTETRGEGQPQHF.

A few counts support this clonotype. CDR3 residues: CASTGLAGTNTGELFF. The DNA for the CDR3 is TGTGCCAGCACCGGACTAGCGGGGACGAACACCGGGGAGCTGTTTTTT. The chain is built from TRBV5-4 and TRBJ2-2; TRBD2 matches at 12 bases. CDR3 length: 16 residues. The J segment lost 0 bases and the V segment lost 6 bases, leaving 3 bases of the junction unmatched. Germline loops: CDR1 SGHNT, CDR2 YYREEE (reference sequence).

The chain is built from TRBV7-2 and TRBJ2-3, with D possibly matching TRBD1 (5 bases). CDR3 length equals 17 residues. Germline V gene sequence: CDR1 SGHTA, CDR2 FQGNSA. With 2 bases removed from V and 4 bases from J, the gap between germline ends came to 19 bases. The CDR3 nucleotides read TGTGCCAGCAGCTTATCCGGTTCGGGCAGGGTCGCAGATACGCAGTATTTT. As protein: CASSLSGSGRVADTQYF.

This clonotype was found many times. The chain has TRBV7-2 and TRBJ1-2; D is unclear. The germline V and J ends were trimmed by 2 bases and 5 bases, with 9 bases remaining between them. The CDR3 length is 13 residues. Germline CDR1 SGHTA, CDR2 FQGNSA. The CDR3 spells CASSLKDWYGYTF. The CDR3 DNA reads TGTGCCAGCAGCTTAAAGGATTGGTATGGCTACACCTTC.

This clonotype was detected many times. The chain uses TRBV7-6 and TRBJ2-3; 8 positions agree with TRBD2. The trim removed 0 bases at V and 4 bases at J, leaving 6 bases unmatched. The CDR3 covers 16 residues. Germline CDR1 reads SGHVS; CDR2 reads FNYEAQ. The CDR3 DNA is TGTGCCAGCAGCTTAGCGTCGAGCGGGAGTGCAGATACGCAGTATTTT. Protein sequence: CASSLASSGSADTQYF.

This clonotype has at least ten counts. The chain has TRBV7-2 and TRBJ2-5, with 12 bases lining up with TRBD2. Germline values: CDR1 SGHTA, CDR2 FQGNSA. CDR3 length equals 17 residues. J was trimmed by 1 base and V by 2 bases; bases with no gene match: 5. The DNA for the CDR3 is TGTGCCAGCAGCTTACGCGGACTAGCGGGACCCCAAGAGACCCAGTACTTC. Protein sequence: CASSLRGLAGPQETQYF.